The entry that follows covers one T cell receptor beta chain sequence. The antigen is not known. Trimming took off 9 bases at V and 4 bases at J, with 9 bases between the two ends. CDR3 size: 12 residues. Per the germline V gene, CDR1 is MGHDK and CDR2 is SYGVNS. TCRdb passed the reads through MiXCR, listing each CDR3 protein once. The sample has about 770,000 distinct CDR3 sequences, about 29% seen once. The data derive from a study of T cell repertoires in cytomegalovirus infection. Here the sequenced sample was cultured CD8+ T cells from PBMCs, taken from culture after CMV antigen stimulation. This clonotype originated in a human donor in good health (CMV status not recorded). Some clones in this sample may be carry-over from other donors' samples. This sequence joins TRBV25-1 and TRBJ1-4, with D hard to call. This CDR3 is CARAFYNEKLFF. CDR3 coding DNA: TGTGCCAGAGCCTTTTATAATGAAAAACTGTTTTTT.